The sequence of this T cell receptor beta chain was determined in a study of blood T cells in healthy people across ages. Study-wide findings and caveats: Roughly linear declines in TCR beta diversity per million T cells occurred with age. Donor CMV infection status was unknown, possibly confounding age-related changes in expanded clonotypes.

It was with a sample-barcoded 5' primer and a J-beta primer mix that a second PCR of roughly 7 to 12 cycles was run. TCRdb re-derived calls from the 5' RACE reads in MiXCR, one entry per CDR3 protein. The sample has about 1.8 million distinct CDR3 sequences, roughly 50% seen once. About this clonotype: Its antigen remains unidentified.

The CDR3 runs to 17 residues. The V gene end was trimmed by 0 bases and the J gene end by 4 bases; junction bases not matched to a gene: 9. CDR1 LNHNV and CDR2 YYDKDF come from the germline V gene (reference sequence). Specimen: blood. The sequence was obtained from a middle-aged woman in good health. The chain has TRBV15 and TRBJ1-1; 9 bases align to TRBD1. In DNA form, the CDR3 reads TGTGCCACCAGCAGAGACCTTTTAAGGGACAGGGTCACTGAAGCTTTCTTT. Its translation is CATSRDLLRDRVTEAFF.